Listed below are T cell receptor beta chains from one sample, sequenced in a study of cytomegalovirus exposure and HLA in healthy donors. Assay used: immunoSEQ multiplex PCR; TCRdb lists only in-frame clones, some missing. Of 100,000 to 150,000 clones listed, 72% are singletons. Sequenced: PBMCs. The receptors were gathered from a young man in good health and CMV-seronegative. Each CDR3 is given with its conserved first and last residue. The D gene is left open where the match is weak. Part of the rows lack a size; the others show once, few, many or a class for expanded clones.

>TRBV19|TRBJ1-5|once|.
CASSIGHLNQPQHF
TGTGCCAGTAGTATAGGACATTTGAATCAGCCCCAGCATTTT
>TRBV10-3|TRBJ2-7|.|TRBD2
CAISESLARGEQYF
TGTGCCATCAGTGAGTCTCTGGCGCGGGGGGAGCAGTACTTC
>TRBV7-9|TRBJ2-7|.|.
CASRYTLGKQYF
TGTGCCAGCAGGTACACCCTCGGGAAGCAGTACTTC
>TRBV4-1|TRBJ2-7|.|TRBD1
CASSRATGGLYEQYF
TGCGCCAGCAGCCGCGCGACAGGGGGCCTCTACGAGCAGTACTTC
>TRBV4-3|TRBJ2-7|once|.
CASSQRQGSPYEQYF
TGCGCCAGCAGCCAAAGGCAGGGATCCCCCTACGAGCAGTACTTC
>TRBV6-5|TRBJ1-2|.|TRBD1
CASSRDRGNYGYTF
TGTGCCAGCAGCAGGGACAGGGGTAACTATGGCTACACCTTC
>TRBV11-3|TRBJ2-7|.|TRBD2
CASSSTSGGQGEQYF
TGTGCCAGCAGCTCCACTAGCGGGGGGCAAGGTGAGCAGTACTTC
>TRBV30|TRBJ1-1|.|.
CAWTAGLTEAFF
TGTGCCTGGACGGCGGGGTTAACTGAAGCTTTCTTT
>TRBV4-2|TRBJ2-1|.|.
CASSQDPGVYNEQFF
TGTGCCAGCAGCCAAGATCCGGGGGTCTACAATGAGCAGTTCTTC
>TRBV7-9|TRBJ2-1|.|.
CASSLVTRGPHNEQFF
TGTGCCAGCAGCTTGGTCACGCGGGGCCCCCACAATGAGCAGTTCTTC
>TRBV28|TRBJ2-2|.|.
CASIRPGGGTGELFF
TGTGCCAGCATTCGGCCCGGGGGTGGAACCGGGGAGCTGTTTTTT
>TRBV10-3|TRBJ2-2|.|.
CATTPQQGLNTGELFF
TGTGCCACTACGCCTCAACAGGGCTTAAACACCGGGGAGCTGTTTTTT
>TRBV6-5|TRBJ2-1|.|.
CASGQGRTVYNEQFF
TGTGCCAGCGGCCAAGGCCGGACAGTCTACAATGAGCAGTTCTTC
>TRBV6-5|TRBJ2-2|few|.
CASSYGPGRELFF
TGTGCCAGCAGTTACGGGCCGGGGAGGGAGCTGTTTTTT
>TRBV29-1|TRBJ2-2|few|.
CSVGSNRGGELFF
TGCAGCGTTGGTAGCAATCGTGGGGGGGAGCTGTTTTTT
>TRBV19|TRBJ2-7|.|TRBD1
CASSSGTGLHEQYF
TGTGCCAGTAGTTCCGGGACAGGGCTCCACGAGCAGTACTTC
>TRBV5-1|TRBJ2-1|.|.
CASSLALGTHNEQFF
TGCGCCAGCAGCTTGGCATTGGGGACTCACAATGAGCAGTTCTTC